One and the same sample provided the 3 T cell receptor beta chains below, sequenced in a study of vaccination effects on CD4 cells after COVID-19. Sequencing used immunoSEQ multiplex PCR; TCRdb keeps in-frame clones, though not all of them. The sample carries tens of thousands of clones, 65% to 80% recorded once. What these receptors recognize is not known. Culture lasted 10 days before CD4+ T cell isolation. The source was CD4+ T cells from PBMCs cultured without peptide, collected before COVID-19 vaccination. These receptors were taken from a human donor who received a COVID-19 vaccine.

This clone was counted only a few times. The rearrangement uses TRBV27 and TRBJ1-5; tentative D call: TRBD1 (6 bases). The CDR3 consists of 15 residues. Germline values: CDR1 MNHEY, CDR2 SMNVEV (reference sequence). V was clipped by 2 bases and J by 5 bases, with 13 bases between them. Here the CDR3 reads CASSLTYREYQPQHF. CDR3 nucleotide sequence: TGTGCCAGCAGTTTAACCTACAGGGAATATCAGCCCCAGCATTTT.

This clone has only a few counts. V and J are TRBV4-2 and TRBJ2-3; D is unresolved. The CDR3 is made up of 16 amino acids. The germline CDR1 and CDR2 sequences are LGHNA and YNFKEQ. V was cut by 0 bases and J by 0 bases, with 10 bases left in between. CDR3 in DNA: TGTGCCAGCAGCCAAGATGCATCAACTAGCACAGATACGCAGTATTTT. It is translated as CASSQDASTSTDTQYF.

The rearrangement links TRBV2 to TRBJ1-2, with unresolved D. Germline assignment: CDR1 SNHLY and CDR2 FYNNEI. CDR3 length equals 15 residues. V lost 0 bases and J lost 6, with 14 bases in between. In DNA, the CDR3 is TGTGCCAGCAGTGAAGCAGGGTCTTCGGTAAATGGCTACACCTTC. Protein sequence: CASSEAGSSVNGYTF. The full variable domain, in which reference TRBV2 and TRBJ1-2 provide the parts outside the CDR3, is EPEVTQTPSHQVTQMGQEVILRCVPISNHLYFYWYRQILGQKVEFLVSFYNNEISEKSEIFDDQFSVERPDGSNFTLKIRSTKLEDSAMYFCASSEAGSSVNGYTFGSGTRLTVV.